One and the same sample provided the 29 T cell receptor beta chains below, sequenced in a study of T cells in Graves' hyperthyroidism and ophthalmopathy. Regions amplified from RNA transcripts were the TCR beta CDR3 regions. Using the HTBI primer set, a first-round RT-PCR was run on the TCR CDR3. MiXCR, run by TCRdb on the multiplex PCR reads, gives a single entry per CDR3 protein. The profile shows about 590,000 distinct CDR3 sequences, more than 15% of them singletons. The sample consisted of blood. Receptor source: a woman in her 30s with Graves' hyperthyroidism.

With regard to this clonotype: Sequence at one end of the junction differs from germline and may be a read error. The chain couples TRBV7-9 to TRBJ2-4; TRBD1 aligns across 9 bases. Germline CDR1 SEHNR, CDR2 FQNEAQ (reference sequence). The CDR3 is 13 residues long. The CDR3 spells CASRDRAKTIQYF. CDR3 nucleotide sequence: TGTGCCAGTAGGGACAGGGCAAAAACCATTCAGTACTTC.

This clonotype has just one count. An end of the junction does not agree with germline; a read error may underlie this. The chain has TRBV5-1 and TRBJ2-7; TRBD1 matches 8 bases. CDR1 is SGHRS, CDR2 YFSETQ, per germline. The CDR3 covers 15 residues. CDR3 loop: CANSLRQGASYEQYF. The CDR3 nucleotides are TGCGCCAACAGCTTACGTCAGGGGGCCTCCTACGAGCAGTACTTC.

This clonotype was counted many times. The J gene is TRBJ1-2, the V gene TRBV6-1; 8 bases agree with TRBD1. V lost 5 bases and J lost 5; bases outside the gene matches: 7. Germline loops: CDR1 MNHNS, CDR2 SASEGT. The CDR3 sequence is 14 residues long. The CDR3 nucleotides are TGTGCCAGCAGTTACGTCCAGGGGGCGTATGGCTACACCTTC. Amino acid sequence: CASSYVQGAYGYTF.

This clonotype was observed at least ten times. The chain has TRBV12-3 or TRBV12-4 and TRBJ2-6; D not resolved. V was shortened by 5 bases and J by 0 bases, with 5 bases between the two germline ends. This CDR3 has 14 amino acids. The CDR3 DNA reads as TGTGCCAGCAGTGCTAGCTCTGGGGCCAACGTCCTGACTTTC. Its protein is CASSASSGANVLTF.

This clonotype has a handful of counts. The DNA for the CDR3 is TGTGCCAGCTCAAACACTCCCGGGCAGACCGGGGAGCTGTTTTTT. Protein sequence: CASSNTPGQTGELFF. The gene calls are TRBV18 and TRBJ2-2; D gene uncertain. Deletions cut 5 bases from V and 5 bases from J, with 15 bases between. The CDR3 totals 15 residues. Germline V gene lookup returns CDR1 KGHSH and CDR2 LQKENI.

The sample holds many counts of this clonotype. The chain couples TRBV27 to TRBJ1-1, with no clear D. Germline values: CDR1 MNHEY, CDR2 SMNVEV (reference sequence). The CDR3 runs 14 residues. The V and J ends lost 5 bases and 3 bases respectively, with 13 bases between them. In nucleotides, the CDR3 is TGTGCCAGCAGTCTCTCTACATACCACACTGAAGCTTTCTTT. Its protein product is CASSLSTYHTEAFF.

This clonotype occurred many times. For the CDR3, the DNA is TGTGCCAGCACCGATCTAGTTCGGGAGAGGAACATTCAGTACTTC. It yields the protein CASTDLVRERNIQYF. The chain employs TRBV12-3 or TRBV12-4 and TRBJ2-4; perhaps TRBD2 as D (6 bases). The CDR3 runs to 15 residues. The V and J ends lost 7 bases and 7 bases respectively, with 20 bases between them.

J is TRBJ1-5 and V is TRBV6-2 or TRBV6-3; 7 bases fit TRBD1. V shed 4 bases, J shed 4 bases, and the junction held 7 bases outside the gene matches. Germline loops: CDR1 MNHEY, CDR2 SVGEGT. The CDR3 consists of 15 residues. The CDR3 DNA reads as TGTGCCAGCAGTTTGCCGAAACAGGGGAATCAGCCCCAGCATTTT. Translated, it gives CASSLPKQGNQPQHF.

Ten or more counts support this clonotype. CDR3 bases: TGTGCCAGCAGCTTAGACCCAGACTACGAGCAGTACTTC. Translated: CASSLDPDYEQYF. The rearrangement joins TRBV7-8 to TRBJ2-7; D not certain. The germline V gene has CDR1 SGHVS and CDR2 FQNEAQ. This CDR3 has 13 residues. V lost 1 base to trimming and J lost 3 bases, with 7 bases between them.

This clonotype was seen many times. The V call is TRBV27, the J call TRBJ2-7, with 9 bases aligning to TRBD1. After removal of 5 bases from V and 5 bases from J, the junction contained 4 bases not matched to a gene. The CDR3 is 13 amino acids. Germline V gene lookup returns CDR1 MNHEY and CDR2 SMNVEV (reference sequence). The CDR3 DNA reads TGTGCCAGCAGTCAACAGGGGGCCGACGAGCAGTACTTC. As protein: CASSQQGADEQYF.

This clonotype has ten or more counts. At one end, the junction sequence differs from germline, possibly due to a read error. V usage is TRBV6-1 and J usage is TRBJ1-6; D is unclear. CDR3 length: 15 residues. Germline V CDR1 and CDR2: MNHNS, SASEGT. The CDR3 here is CASRPRGSSNSPLHF. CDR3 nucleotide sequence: TGTGCCAGCAGGCCTCGCGGTTCCTCTAATTCACCCCTCCACTTT.

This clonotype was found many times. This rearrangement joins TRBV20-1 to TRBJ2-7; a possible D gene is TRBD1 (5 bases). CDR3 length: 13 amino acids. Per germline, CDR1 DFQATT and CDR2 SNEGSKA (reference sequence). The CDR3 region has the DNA TGCAGCACCCTCGCAACAGGTTCAGACGAGCAGTACTTC. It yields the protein CSTLATGSDEQYF.

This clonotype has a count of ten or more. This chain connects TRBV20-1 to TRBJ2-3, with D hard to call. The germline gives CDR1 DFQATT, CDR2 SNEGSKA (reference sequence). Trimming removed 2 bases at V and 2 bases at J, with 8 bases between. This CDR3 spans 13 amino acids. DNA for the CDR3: TGCAGTGCTAGATTCCCGGCCACAGATACGCAGTATTTT. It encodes CSARFPATDTQYF.

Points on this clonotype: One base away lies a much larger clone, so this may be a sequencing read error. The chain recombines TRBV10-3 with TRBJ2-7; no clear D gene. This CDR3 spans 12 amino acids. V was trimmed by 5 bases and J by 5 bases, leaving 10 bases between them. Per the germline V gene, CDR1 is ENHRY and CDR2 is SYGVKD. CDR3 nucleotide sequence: TGTGCCATCAGTCGATCCGGGCACGAGCAGTACTTC. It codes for CAISRSGHEQYF.

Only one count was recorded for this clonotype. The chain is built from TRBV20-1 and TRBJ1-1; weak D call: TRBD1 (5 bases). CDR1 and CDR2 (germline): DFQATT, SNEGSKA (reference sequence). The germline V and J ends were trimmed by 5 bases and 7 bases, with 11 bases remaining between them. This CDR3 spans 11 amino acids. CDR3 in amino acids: CSAARDGEAFF. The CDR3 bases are TGCAGTGCTGCCCGGGACGGTGAAGCTTTCTTT.

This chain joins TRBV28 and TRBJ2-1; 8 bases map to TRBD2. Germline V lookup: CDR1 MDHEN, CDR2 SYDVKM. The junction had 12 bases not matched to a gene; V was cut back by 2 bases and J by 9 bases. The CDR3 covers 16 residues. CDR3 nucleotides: TGTGCCAGCAGTTTAGCACCGGGACTAGACTTTGGTGAGCAGTTCTTC. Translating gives CASSLAPGLDFGEQFF.

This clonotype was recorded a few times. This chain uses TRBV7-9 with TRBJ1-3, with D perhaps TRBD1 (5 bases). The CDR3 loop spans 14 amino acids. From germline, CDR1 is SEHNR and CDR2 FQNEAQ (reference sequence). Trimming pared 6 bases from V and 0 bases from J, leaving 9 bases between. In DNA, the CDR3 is TGTGCCAGCAGAGCGGGGGGCTCTGGAAACACCATATATTTT. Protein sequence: CASRAGGSGNTIYF.

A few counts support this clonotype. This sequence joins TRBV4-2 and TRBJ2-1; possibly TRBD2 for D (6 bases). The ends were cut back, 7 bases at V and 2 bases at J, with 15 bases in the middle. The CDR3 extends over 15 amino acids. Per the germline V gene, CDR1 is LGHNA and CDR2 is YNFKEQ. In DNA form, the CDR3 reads TGTGCCAGCAACGAGCCGGGCGGGGCCTACAATGAGCAGTTCTTC. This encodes CASNEPGGAYNEQFF.

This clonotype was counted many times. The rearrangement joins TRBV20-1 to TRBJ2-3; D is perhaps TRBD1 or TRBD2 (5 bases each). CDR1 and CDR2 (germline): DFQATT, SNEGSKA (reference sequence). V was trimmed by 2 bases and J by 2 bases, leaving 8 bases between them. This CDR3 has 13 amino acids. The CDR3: CSARPGATDTQYF. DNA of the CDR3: TGCAGTGCTAGACCCGGGGCCACAGATACGCAGTATTTT.

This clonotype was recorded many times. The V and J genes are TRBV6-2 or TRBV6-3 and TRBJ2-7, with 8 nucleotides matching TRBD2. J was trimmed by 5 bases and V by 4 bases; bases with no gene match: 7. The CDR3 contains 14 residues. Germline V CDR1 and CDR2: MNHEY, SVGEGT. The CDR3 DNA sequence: TGTGCCAGCAGTTCCCGGGGGGGGCGCGACGAGCAGTACTTC. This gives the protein CASSSRGGRDEQYF.

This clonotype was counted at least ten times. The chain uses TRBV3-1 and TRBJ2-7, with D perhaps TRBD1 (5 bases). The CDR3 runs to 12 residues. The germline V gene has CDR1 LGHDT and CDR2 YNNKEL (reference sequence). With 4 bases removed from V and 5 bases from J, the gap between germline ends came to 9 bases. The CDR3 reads CASSPAGNEQYF. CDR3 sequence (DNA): TGTGCCAGCAGCCCCGCAGGGAACGAGCAGTACTTC.

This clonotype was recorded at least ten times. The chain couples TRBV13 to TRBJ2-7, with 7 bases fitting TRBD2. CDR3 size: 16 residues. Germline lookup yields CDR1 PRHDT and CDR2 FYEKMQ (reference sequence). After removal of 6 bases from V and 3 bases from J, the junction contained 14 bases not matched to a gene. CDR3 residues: CASRISALGRFYEQYF. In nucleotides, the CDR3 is TGTGCCAGCAGGATAAGCGCTCTCGGGAGGTTCTACGAGCAGTACTTC.

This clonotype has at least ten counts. The CDR3 DNA is TGCAGTGCTACGCCAAGCGGGACTTTTGGCTACACCTTC. Translation gives CSATPSGTFGYTF. The rearrangement uses TRBV20-1 and TRBJ1-2, with a weak D call TRBD1 (5 bases). In germline, CDR1 is DFQATT, CDR2 SNEGSKA (reference sequence). CDR3 length equals 13 residues. V was cut by 4 bases and J by 7 bases, with 16 bases left in between.

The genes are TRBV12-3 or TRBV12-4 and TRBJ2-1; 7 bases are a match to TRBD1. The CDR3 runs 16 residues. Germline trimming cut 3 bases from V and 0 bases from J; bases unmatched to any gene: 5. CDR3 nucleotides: TGTGCCAGCAGTTTCCCTCAGGGGGTCTCCTACAATGAGCAGTTCTTC. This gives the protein CASSFPQGVSYNEQFF.

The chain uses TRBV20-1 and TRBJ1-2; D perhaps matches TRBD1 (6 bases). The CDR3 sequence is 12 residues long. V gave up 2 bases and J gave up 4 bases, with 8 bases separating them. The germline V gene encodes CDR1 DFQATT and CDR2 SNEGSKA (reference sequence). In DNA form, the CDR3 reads TGCAGTGCTAGACAGGGGACCTATGGCTACACCTTC. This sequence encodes CSARQGTYGYTF.

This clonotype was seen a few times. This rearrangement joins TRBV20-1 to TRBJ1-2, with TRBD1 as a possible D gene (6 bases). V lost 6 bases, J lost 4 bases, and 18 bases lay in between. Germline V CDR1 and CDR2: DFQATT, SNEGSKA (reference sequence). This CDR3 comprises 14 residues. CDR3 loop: CSAPSGGAFYGYTF. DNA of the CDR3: TGCAGTGCCCCGTCGGGGGGCGCGTTCTATGGCTACACCTTC.

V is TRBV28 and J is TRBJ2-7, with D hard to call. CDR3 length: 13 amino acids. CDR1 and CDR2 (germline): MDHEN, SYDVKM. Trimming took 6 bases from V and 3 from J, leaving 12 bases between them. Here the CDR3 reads CASSNFVLYEQYF. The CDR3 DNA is TGTGCCAGCAGCAACTTTGTACTCTACGAGCAGTACTTC.

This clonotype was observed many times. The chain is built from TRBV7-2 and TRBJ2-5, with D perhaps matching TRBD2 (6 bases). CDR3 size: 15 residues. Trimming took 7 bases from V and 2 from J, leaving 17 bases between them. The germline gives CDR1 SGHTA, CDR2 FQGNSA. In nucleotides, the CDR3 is TGTGCCAGCAATATATACGGGGGAGATCAAGAGACCCAGTACTTC. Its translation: CASNIYGGDQETQYF.

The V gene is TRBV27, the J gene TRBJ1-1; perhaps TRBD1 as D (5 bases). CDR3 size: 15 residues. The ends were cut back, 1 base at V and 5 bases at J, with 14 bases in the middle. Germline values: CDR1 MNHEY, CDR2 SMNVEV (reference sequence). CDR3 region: CASSLYKGVRTEAFF. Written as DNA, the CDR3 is TGTGCCAGCAGTTTATATAAAGGGGTTCGGACTGAAGCTTTCTTT.